This TCR beta chain is from a study of cytomegalovirus exposure and HLA in healthy donors. Across the whole study: Earlier findings included about 120 million unique TCR beta sequences obtained from about 180 million T cells.

The donors gave bone marrow, and they were healthy. In the PCR, 60 Vbeta and 13 Jbeta primers were used. Repertoires were generated with immunoSEQ multiplex PCR, while TCRdb's copy carries only in-frame clones and drops some. The data hold around 160,000 clones, with around 79% observed a single time. Concerning this clone: The antigen remains unidentified.

The V gene lost 10 bases and the J gene lost 7 bases, with 11 bases spanning the gap. From germline, CDR1 is MRHNA and CDR2 SNTAGT. This CDR3 has 10 amino acids. Study-level findings and limits: V segments that were indistinguishable, TRBV6-2 and TRBV6-3 among them, were omitted from analysis. The Asian-associated ancestry cluster reportedly had fewer N-insertions than the approximately 670-donor mean in a later analysis.

The chain couples TRBV6-4 to TRBJ2-7; TRBD2 might be the D (5 bases). The sequence was obtained from a man between 50 and 59 years old in good health and CMV-seropositive. The sequencing input was PBMCs. Here the CDR3 DNA reads TGTGCCACGAGGGAACCTGAGCAGTACTTC. Its translation: CATREPEQYF.